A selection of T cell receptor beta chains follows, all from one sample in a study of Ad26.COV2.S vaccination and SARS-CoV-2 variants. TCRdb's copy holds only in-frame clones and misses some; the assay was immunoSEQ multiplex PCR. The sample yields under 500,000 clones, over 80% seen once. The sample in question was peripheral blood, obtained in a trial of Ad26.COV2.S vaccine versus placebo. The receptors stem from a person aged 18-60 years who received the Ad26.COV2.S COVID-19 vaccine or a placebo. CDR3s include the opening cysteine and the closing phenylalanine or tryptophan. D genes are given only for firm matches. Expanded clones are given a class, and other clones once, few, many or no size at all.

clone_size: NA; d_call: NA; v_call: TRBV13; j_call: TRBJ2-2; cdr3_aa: CASSLDRVNTGELFF; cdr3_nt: TGTGCCAGCAGCTTAGACAGGGTGAACACCGGGGAGCTGTTTTTT
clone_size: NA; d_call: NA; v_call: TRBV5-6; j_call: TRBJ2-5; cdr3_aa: CASSPLGPSQTQYF; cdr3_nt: TGTGCCAGCAGCCCCTTAGGACCTTCGCAGACCCAGTACTTC
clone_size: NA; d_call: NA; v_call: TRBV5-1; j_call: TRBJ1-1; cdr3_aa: CASGGGGKGTEAFF; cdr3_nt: TGCGCCAGCGGAGGTGGGGGAAAGGGTACTGAAGCTTTCTTT
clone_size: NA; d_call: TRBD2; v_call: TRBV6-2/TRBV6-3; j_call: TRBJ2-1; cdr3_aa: CASSYPTYLGTSGGHGIEQFF; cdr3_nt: TGTGCCAGCAGTTACCCGACATACCTCGGGACTAGCGGGGGGCACGGGATTGAGCAGTTCTTC
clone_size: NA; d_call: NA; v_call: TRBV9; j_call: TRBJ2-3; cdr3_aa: CASSSPPGPTDTQYF; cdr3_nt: TGTGCCAGCAGCTCACCCCCGGGCCCCACAGATACGCAGTATTTT
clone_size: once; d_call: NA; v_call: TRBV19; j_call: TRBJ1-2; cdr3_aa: CASSIEGLQGRYGYTF; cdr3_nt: TGTGCCAGTAGTATAGAAGGGCTACAGGGCCGCTATGGCTACACCTTC
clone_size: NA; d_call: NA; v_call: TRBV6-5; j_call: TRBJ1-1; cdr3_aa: CASSLLRQNAFF; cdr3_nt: TGTGCCAGCAGTTTACTTAGGCAAAACGCTTTCTTT
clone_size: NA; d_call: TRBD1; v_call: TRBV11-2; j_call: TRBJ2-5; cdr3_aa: CASSLRSGTGGPQETQYF; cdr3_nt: TGTGCCAGCAGCTTACGTTCCGGGACAGGGGGGCCCCAAGAGACCCAGTACTTC
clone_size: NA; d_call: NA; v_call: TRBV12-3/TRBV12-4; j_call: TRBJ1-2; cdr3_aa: CASSSLLLYGYTF; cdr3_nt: TGTGCCAGCAGTTCTTTACTACTCTATGGCTACACCTTC
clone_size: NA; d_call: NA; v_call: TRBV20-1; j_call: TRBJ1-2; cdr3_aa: CSARTERGYTF; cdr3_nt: TGCAGTGCTAGAACCGAAAGGGGCTACACCTTC
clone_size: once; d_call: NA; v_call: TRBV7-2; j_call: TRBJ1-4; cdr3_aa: CASSSSPATNEKLFF; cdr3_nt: TGTGCCAGCAGCTCCTCCCCCGCAACTAATGAAAAACTGTTTTTT
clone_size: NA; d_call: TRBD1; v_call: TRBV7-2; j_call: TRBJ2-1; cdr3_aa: CASSFTTGGIQFF; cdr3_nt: TGTGCCAGCAGCTTTACTACAGGGGGCATCCAGTTCTTC
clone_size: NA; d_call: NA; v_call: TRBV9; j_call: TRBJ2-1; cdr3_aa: CASSVALVGAYNEQFF; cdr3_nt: TGTGCCAGCAGCGTAGCTTTGGTCGGAGCCTACAATGAGCAGTTCTTC
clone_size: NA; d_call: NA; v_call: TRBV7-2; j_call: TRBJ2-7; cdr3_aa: CASSFAGKPSYEQYF; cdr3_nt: TGTGCCAGCAGCTTCGCGGGGAAACCCTCCTACGAGCAGTACTTC
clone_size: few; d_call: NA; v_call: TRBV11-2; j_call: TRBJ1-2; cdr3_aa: CALQTVTVPNYGYTF; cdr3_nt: TGTGCCCTACAGACTGTGACAGTTCCTAACTATGGCTACACCTTC
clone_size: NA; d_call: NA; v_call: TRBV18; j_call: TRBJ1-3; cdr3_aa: CASSAGSSGNTIYF; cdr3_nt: TGTGCCAGCAGTGCGGGGAGCTCTGGAAACACCATATATTTT
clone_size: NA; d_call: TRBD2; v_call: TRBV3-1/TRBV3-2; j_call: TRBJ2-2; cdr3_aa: CASSQADPFPSGNTGELFF; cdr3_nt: TGTGCCAGCAGCCAAGCCGACCCGTTCCCTAGCGGGAACACCGGGGAGCTGTTTTTT
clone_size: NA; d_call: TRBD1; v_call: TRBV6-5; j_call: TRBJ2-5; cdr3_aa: CASSRRGLETQYF; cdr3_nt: TGTGCCAGCAGTCGCAGGGGGCTCGAGACCCAGTACTTC
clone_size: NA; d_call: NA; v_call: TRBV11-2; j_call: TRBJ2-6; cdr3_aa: CASTADSIPSGANVLTF; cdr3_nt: TGTGCCAGCACCGCCGACAGTATACCCTCTGGGGCCAACGTCCTGACTTTC
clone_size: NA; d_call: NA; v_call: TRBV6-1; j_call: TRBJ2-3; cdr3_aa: CASSEDKRGTRTDTQYF; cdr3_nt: TGTGCCAGCAGCGAAGATAAAAGGGGAACCCGCACAGATACGCAGTATTTT
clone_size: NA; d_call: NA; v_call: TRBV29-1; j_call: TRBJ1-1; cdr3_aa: CSVPLNTEAFF; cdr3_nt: TGCAGCGTTCCCCTGAACACTGAAGCTTTCTTT
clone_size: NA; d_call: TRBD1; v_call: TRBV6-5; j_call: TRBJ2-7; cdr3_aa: CASRDDRGRIYEQYF; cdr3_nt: TGTGCCAGCAGAGACGACAGGGGGCGAATCTACGAGCAGTACTTC
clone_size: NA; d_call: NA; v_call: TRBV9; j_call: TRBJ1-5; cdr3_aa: CASSVAEGPYQPQHF; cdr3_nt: TGTGCCAGCAGCGTAGCGGAGGGTCCTTATCAGCCCCAGCATTTT
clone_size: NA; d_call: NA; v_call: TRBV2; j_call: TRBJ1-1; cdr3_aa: CASSEGTSEVTEAFF; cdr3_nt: TGTGCCAGCAGTGAAGGTACATCGGAAGTCACTGAAGCTTTCTTT
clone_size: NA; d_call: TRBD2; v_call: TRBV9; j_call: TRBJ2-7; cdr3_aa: CASSPGGWEQYF; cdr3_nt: TGTGCCAGCAGCCCGGGGGGGTGGGAGCAGTACTTC
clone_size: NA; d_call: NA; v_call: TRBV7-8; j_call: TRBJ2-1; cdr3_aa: CASSLHIGRKAYNEQFF; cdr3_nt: TGTGCCAGCAGCTTACATATCGGACGTAAGGCCTACAATGAGCAGTTCTTC
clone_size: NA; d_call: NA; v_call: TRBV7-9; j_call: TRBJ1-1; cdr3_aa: CASGRGADTEAFF; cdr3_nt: TGTGCCAGCGGCAGGGGCGCGGACACTGAAGCTTTCTTT
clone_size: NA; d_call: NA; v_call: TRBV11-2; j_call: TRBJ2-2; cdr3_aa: CASSGSTPGELFF; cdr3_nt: TGTGCCAGCAGTGGATCCACTCCCGGGGAGCTGTTTTTT
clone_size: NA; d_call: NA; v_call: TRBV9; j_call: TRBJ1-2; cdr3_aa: CASSVGTANYGYTF; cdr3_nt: TGTGCCAGCAGCGTAGGTACAGCTAACTATGGCTACACCTTC
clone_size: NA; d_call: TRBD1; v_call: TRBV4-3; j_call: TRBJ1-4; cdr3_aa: CASSQDPKQGVWEEKLFF; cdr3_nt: TGCGCCAGCAGCCAAGATCCTAAACAGGGGGTTTGGGAGGAAAAACTGTTTTTT
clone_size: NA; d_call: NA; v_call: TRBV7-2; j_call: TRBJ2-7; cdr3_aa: CASSHPGAYEQYF; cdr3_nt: TGTGCCAGCAGTCATCCCGGAGCCTACGAGCAGTACTTC
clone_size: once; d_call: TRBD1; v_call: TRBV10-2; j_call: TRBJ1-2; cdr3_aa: CATRGQGGGYTF; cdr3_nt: TGCGCCACCCGAGGACAGGGGGGTGGCTACACCTTC
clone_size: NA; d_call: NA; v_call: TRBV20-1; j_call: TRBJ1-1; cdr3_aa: CSALRDTEAFF; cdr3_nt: TGCAGTGCGTTGAGAGACACTGAAGCTTTCTTT
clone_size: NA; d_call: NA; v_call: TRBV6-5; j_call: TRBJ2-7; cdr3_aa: CASSAGGYEQYF; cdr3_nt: TGTGCCAGCAGCGCCGGGGGTTACGAGCAGTACTTC
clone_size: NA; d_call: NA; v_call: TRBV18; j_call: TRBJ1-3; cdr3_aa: CASSPLETVSGNTIYF; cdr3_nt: TGTGCCAGCTCACCACTAGAGACAGTCTCTGGAAACACCATATATTTT
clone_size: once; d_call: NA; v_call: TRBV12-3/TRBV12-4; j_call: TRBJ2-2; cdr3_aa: CASRLPNTGELFF; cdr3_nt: TGTGCCAGCAGACTGCCCAACACCGGGGAGCTGTTTTTT
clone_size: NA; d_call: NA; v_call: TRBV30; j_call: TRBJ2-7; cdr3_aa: CAWGGQNAYEQYF; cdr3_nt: TGTGCCTGGGGCGGGCAGAACGCCTACGAGCAGTACTTC
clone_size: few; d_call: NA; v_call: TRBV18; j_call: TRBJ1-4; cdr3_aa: CASSLDSNEKLFF; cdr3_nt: TGTGCCAGCTCCCTCGACAGTAATGAAAAACTGTTTTTT
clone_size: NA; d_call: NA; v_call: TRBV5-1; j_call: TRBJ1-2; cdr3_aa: CASSLGDSYGYTF; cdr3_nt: TGCGCCAGCAGCTTAGGAGACAGCTATGGCTACACCTTC
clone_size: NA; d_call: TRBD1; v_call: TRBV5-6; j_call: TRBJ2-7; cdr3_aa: CASSHSGTEYEQYF; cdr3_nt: TGTGCCAGCAGCCACTCCGGGACAGAGTACGAGCAGTACTTC
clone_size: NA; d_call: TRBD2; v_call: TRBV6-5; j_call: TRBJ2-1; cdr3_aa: CASHQASSGGHEQFF; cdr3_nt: TGTGCCAGCCACCAAGCCTCTAGCGGGGGCCATGAGCAGTTCTTC